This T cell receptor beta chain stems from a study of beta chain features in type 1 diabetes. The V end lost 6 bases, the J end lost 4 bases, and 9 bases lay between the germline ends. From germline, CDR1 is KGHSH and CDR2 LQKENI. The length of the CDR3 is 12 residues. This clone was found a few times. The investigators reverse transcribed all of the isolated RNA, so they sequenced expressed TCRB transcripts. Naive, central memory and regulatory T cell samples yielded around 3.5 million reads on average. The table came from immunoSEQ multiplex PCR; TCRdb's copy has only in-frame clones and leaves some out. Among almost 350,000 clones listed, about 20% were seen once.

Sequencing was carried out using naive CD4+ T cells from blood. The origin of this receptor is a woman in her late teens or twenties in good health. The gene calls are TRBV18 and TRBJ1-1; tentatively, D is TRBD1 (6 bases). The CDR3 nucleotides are TGTGCCAGCTCCTACAGGGCCACTGAAGCTTTCTTT. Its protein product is CASSYRATEAFF.